The present entry profiles one T cell receptor beta chain with its context. This entry belongs to a study of shared clonotypes between healthy human individuals. The CDR3 is 12 amino acids. CDR1 MNHEY and CDR2 SVGAGI come from the germline V gene. Trimming took off 5 bases at V and 7 bases at J, with 9 bases between the two ends. Assay: immunoSEQ multiplex PCR; the TCRdb copy retains only in-frame clones and omits some. Among under 2.5 million clones listed, 85% to 95% were seen once. The source material was naive CD4+ T cells from PBMCs. As for subset: CD45RA+ positively selected. This chain connects TRBV6-5 to TRBJ2-1; the D gene is possibly TRBD2 (6 bases). The receptor comes from a man younger than 35 in good health. Some clones in this sample may be carry-over from other donors' samples. CDR3 DNA sequence: TGTGCCAGCAGTCCCGCGGGGAATGAGCAGTTCTTC. It specifies CASSPAGNEQFF.